This T cell receptor (beta chain) is from a study of T-cell memory formation after mild COVID-19. 5'RACE with constant-segment primers yielded barcoded, UMI-tagged TCR alpha and TCR beta cDNA libraries. Each CDR3 protein gets one entry after TCRdb re-called the 5' RACE reads with MiXCR. Of a few hundred thousand distinct CDR3 sequences detected, less than 20% appear once; the ten largest clones hold around 22%. Study-level results: The finding that pre-infection memory included some responding clones suggested that cross-reactive memory joined. Nothing confirmed that second-wave clones peaking on day 37 were specific for SARS-CoV-2.

As regards this clonotype: No antigen is known for it.

V was shortened by 3 bases and J by 1 base, with 16 bases between the two germline ends. The CDR3 has 17 residues. Germline-derived CDR1 and CDR2 are SGHDN and FVKESK. The TCR originated in a man aged 18 to 35 who had mild COVID-19 (a few samples of this study predate the infection). Cell type and time point are not known. Sequences were obtained from PBMCs or a T cell subset sorted from them (not recorded which). J is TRBJ2-1 and V is TRBV14, with D maybe TRBD2 (6 bases). Written as DNA, the CDR3 is TGTGCCAGCAGCCATGCTGGGGGGATTTCGTCCTACAATGAGCAGTTCTTC. It yields the protein CASSHAGGISSYNEQFF.